These 10 T cell receptor beta chains came from one sample sequenced in a study of OX40 agonist ivuxolimab in advanced cancers. The repertoire was sequenced with immunoSEQ multiplex PCR; TCRdb's copy has only in-frame clones and lacks some. Seen here are some 70,000 clones, around 80% observed once, and the top ten hold 8.2%. The specimen was CD4+ or CD8+ T cells sorted from blood, collected in a trial of the OX40 agonist ivuxolimab. The receptors were gathered from an adult with an advanced solid tumor such as melanoma, head and neck, liver or kidney cancer.

This sequence joins TRBV7-2 and TRBJ1-2; D is unclear. Between the trimmed V and J ends, which lost 6 bases and 0 bases, there was a span of 14 bases. The CDR3 is 15 amino acids. The germline V gene encodes CDR1 SGHTA and CDR2 FQGNSA. This CDR3 is CASSYTGRSNYGYTF. The CDR3 bases are TGTGCCAGCAGTTATACCGGGAGATCTAACTATGGCTACACCTTC.

V usage is TRBV7-3 and J usage is TRBJ1-2; D gene uncertain. Per germline, CDR1 SGHTA and CDR2 FQGTGA. V lost 1 base to trimming and J lost 4 bases, with 7 bases between them. The CDR3 contains 13 residues. This chain's CDR3 is CASSLNMGYGYTF. The CDR3 DNA follows: TGTGCCAGCAGCTTAAACATGGGCTATGGCTACACCTTC.

The rearrangement links TRBV21-1 to TRBJ1-3; the table's D call of TRBD1 was not tested on the DNA. TRBV21-1 is assigned pseudogene status. This CDR3 has 17 residues. CDR3 nucleotides: TGTGCCAGCAGCAGGCCCGGGACAGGGGTCTCTGGAAACACCATATATTTT. As protein: CASSRPGTGVSGNTIYF.

A single count supports this clone. The genes are TRBV29-1 and TRBJ2-1, with TRBD2 identical over 7 bases. The CDR3 sequence is 14 residues long. V lost 4 bases to trimming and J lost 6 bases; unmatched junction nucleotides: 9. In germline, CDR1 is SQVTM, CDR2 ANQGSEA. CDR3 bases: TGCAGCGTTGTTCCCAGCGGGGAACCCAATGAGCAGTTCTTC. It translates to CSVVPSGEPNEQFF.

The V call is TRBV7-9, the J call TRBJ1-4, with D tentatively TRBD1 (5 bases). V lost 1 base and J lost 5, with 5 bases in between. The germline V gene has CDR1 SEHNR and CDR2 FQNEAQ (reference sequence). There are 13 residues in the CDR3. CDR3 DNA sequence: TGTGCCAGCAGCTTAGAGGGGAATGAAAAACTGTTTTTT. As protein: CASSLEGNEKLFF.

The table lists this clone with a count of one. The gene calls are TRBV5-5 and TRBJ1-1; 8 nucleotides align to TRBD1. V was pared by 4 bases and J by 1 base, with 3 bases of the junction left unmatched. From germline, CDR1 is SGHKS and CDR2 YYEKEE (reference sequence). CDR3 length equals 14 residues. Here the CDR3 DNA reads TGTGCCAGCAGCCGAGGACAGGGGAACACTGAAGCTTTCTTT. Protein: CASSRGQGNTEAFF.

V and J are TRBV7-6 and TRBJ2-3, with 11 bases fitting TRBD2. The germline V gene has CDR1 SGHVS and CDR2 FNYEAQ. The CDR3 runs 18 residues. The junction had 12 bases not matched to a gene; V was cut back by 1 base and J by 6 bases. In DNA, the CDR3 is TGTGCCAGCAGCTTAGGACTAAGACTAGCGGGGTTTTCGGATACGCAGTATTTT. As protein: CASSLGLRLAGFSDTQYF. Full variable domain (remainder filled in from reference TRBV7-6 and TRBJ2-3): GAGVSQSPRYKVTKRGQDVALRCDPISGHVSLYWYRQALGQGPEFLTYFNYEAQQDKSGLPNDRFSAERPEGSISTLTIQRTEQRDSAMYRCASSLGLRLAGFSDTQYFGPGTRLTVL.

The sample holds a few counts of this clone. This chain connects TRBV2 to TRBJ1-2; D is possibly TRBD1 (5 bases). CDR1 is SNHLY, CDR2 FYNNEI, per germline. The CDR3 extends over 14 amino acids. V was cut by 1 base and J by 2 bases, with 8 bases left in between. The CDR3 reads CASSEGRQNYGYTF. The CDR3 DNA is TGTGCCAGCAGTGAAGGCAGACAGAACTATGGCTACACCTTC.

The V and J genes are TRBV4-1 and TRBJ2-1; D not certain. Trimming shortened V by 1 base and J by 0 bases, and 16 bases separated the two germline ends. There are 18 residues in the CDR3. The V gene's germline CDR1 is MGHRA and CDR2 YSYEKL. The CDR3: CASSQGPGKHSSYNEQFF. The DNA for the CDR3 is TGCGCCAGCAGCCAAGGGCCAGGAAAACATAGCTCCTACAATGAGCAGTTCTTC.

The chain carries TRBV5-1 and TRBJ2-3; 9 bases align to TRBD1. CDR3 length: 16 amino acids. The germline V gene encodes CDR1 SGHRS and CDR2 YFSETQ. V shed 0 bases and J 4 bases; nucleotides not matched to a gene: 6. In nucleotides, the CDR3 is TGCGCCAGCAGCTTGGTAGGGACAGGGTCCCCAGATACGCAGTATTTT. It codes for CASSLVGTGSPDTQYF. The complete variable domain, with remaining parts taken from reference TRBV5-1 and TRBJ2-3, reads KAGVTQTPRYLIKTRGQQVTLSCSPISGHRSVSWYQQTPGQGLQFLFEYFSETQRNKGNFPGRFSGRQFSNSRSEMNVSTLELGDSALYLCASSLVGTGSPDTQYFGPGTRLTVL.